Listed here are 29 T cell receptor beta chains from one sample, sequenced in a study of CD8+ T cells in alopecia areata. Once RNA had been extracted, it was reverse transcribed into cDNA to act as the sequencing template. TCRdb's copy holds only in-frame clones and misses some; the assay was immunoSEQ multiplex PCR. The sample lists roughly 200,000 clones; roughly 60% were seen once. The starting material was CD4+ T cells sorted from blood, obtained at week 0. These TCRs come from a human donor with alopecia areata.

In its sample, this clone was seen a few times. The chain couples TRBV14 to TRBJ2-3; D ambiguous. The CDR3 sequence is 14 residues long. V was shortened by 3 bases and J by 2 bases, with 9 bases between the two germline ends. CDR1 and CDR2 (germline): SGHDN, FVKESK. The CDR3 loop reads CASSHLADTDTQYF. As DNA, the CDR3 is TGTGCCAGCAGCCACCTGGCAGACACAGATACGCAGTATTTT.

This sequence joins TRBV6-5 and TRBJ2-1; TRBD2 agrees at 10 bases. The CDR3 contains 14 residues. Germline V CDR1 and CDR2: MNHEY, SVGAGI. Trimming cost V 6 bases and J 7 bases; bases outside gene matches: 6. In nucleotides, the CDR3 is TGTGCCAGCAGCTACGGACTAGCGGTAAATGAGCAGTTCTTC. This sequence encodes CASSYGLAVNEQFF.

A remark on this clone: It may be a read error: a sequence one base away is much more abundant. The chain couples TRBV11-2 to TRBJ2-7, with a tentative D call TRBD1 (6 bases). The CDR3 length is 13 residues. Trimming left V 5 bases short and J 0 bases short, with 8 bases between. Germline assignment: CDR1 SGHAT and CDR2 FQNNGV. The CDR3 here is CASSVDSSYEQYF. CDR3 coding DNA: TGTGCCAGCAGCGTGGACAGCTCCTACGAGCAGTACTTC.

The chain employs TRBV5-1 and TRBJ2-7; TRBD1 aligns across 9 bases. The germline gives CDR1 SGHRS, CDR2 YFSETQ. V was clipped by 2 bases and J by 5 bases; unmatched bases: 2. The CDR3 is made up of 13 amino acids. CDR3 protein: CASSFRTGDEQYF. The CDR3 DNA reads as TGCGCCAGCAGCTTCAGGACAGGGGACGAGCAGTACTTC. The variable domain in full, completed from reference TRBV5-1 and TRBJ2-7, reads KAGVTQTPRYLIKTRGQQVTLSCSPISGHRSVSWYQQTPGQGLQFLFEYFSETQRNKGNFPGRFSGRQFSNSRSEMNVSTLELGDSALYLCASSFRTGDEQYFGPGTRLTVT.

This clone was observed a few times. This chain links TRBV5-1 with TRBJ1-6; D gene uncertain. Germline V gives CDR1 SGHRS, CDR2 YFSETQ. Trimming pared 0 bases from V and 8 bases from J, leaving 9 bases between. The CDR3 runs 14 residues. DNA for the CDR3: TGCGCCAGCAGCTTGGGGACCCAGGATTCACCCCTCCACTTT. This translates into CASSLGTQDSPLHF.

The rearrangement joins TRBV5-1 to TRBJ2-1; 7 nucleotides line up with TRBD1. Germline trimming cut 5 bases from V and 2 bases from J; bases unmatched to any gene: 4. The germline CDR1 and CDR2 sequences are SGHRS and YFSETQ. The CDR3 contains 14 residues. The CDR3 is CASRPGQPYNEQFF. CDR3 nucleotides: TGCGCCAGCAGGCCGGGACAGCCCTACAATGAGCAGTTCTTC.

In this sample, this clone turned up a few times. This chain links TRBV29-1 with TRBJ1-1; D is unresolved. V gave up 2 bases and J gave up 0 bases, with 10 bases separating them. Looked up from germline, CDR1 is SQVTM and CDR2 is ANQGSEA. There are 14 residues in the CDR3. CDR3 sequence (DNA): TGCAGCGTTGAATTCCGGTTCGTGAACACTGAAGCTTTCTTT. This encodes CSVEFRFVNTEAFF.

This clone was seen more than once but under ten times. V usage is TRBV20-1 and J usage is TRBJ2-3, with D possibly TRBD1 on 5 matching bases. Trimming shortened V by 5 bases and J by 4 bases, and 7 bases separated the two germline ends. Germline V gene sequence: CDR1 DFQATT, CDR2 SNEGSKA (reference sequence). There are 11 residues in the CDR3. The CDR3 DNA is TGCAGTGCTTTCAGGGCAGATACGCAGTATTTT. Amino acids: CSAFRADTQYF.

This clone was observed a few times. The chain recombines TRBV5-1 with TRBJ2-3; 7 nucleotides line up with TRBD2. Looked up from germline, CDR1 is SGHRS and CDR2 is YFSETQ. The CDR3 loop spans 15 amino acids. With V trimmed by 4 bases and J by 1 base, 6 bases remained unmatched. The CDR3 DNA follows: TGCGCCAGCAGCGTCCCTGCGGGGGGCACAGATACGCAGTATTTT. Its protein is CASSVPAGGTDTQYF.

The chain recombines TRBV5-1 with TRBJ2-1, with 12 bases matching TRBD2. J lost 13 bases, V lost 3 bases, and 17 bases had no gene match. CDR3 size: 17 residues. The germline V gene has CDR1 SGHRS and CDR2 YFSETQ. The CDR3 reads CASSSDQGTTSGGHQFF. In DNA form, the CDR3 reads TGCGCCAGCAGCTCGGATCAGGGCACGACTAGCGGGGGCCACCAGTTCTTC. The whole variable domain, filled in from reference TRBV5-1 and TRBJ2-1, reads KAGVTQTPRYLIKTRGQQVTLSCSPISGHRSVSWYQQTPGQGLQFLFEYFSETQRNKGNFPGRFSGRQFSNSRSEMNVSTLELGDSALYLCASSSDQGTTSGGHQFFGPGTRLTVL.

V is TRBV18 and J is TRBJ2-7, with a possible D match to TRBD1 (6 bases). The CDR3 loop spans 13 amino acids. CDR1 is KGHSH and CDR2 is LQKENI in the germline V gene. V lost 4 bases and J lost 3, with 10 bases in between. CDR3 protein: CASSLGQSYEQYF. The CDR3, as DNA: TGTGCCAGCTCACTTGGACAGAGCTACGAGCAGTACTTC.

This clone has only a few counts. The chain uses TRBV7-9 and TRBJ2-6; 10 bases are shared with TRBD1. This CDR3 contains 19 residues. V shed 1 base, J shed 2 bases, and the junction held 8 bases outside the gene matches. Germline-derived CDR1 and CDR2 are SEHNR and FQNEAQ (reference sequence). The CDR3 region has the DNA TGTGCCAGCAGCTTAGGACAGGGGGCGCTTTCTACTGGGGCCAACGTCCTGACTTTC. It is translated as CASSLGQGALSTGANVLTF.

This clone was observed a few times. This chain joins TRBV4-3 and TRBJ1-1; D unresolved. From germline, CDR1 is LGHNA and CDR2 YSLEER. This CDR3 is built from 13 residues. Trimming removed 0 bases from V and 1 base from J, with 3 bases in between. DNA of the CDR3: TGCGCCAGCAGCCAAGATCCGAACACTGAAGCTTTCTTT. Its translation: CASSQDPNTEAFF.

This clone was counted only a few times. The chain combines TRBV18 with TRBJ2-3; 9 positions match TRBD1. Per germline, CDR1 KGHSH and CDR2 LQKENI. This CDR3 spans 15 amino acids. The V gene end was trimmed by 2 bases and the J gene end by 3 bases; junction bases not matched to a gene: 3. CDR3 DNA sequence: TGTGCCAGCTCACCAAGGGACAGGGCTACAGATACGCAGTATTTT. Amino acid sequence: CASSPRDRATDTQYF.

The chain employs TRBV5-6 and TRBJ1-1; TRBD1 agrees at 9 bases. The CDR3 is made up of 13 amino acids. The J segment lost 10 bases and the V segment lost 0 bases, leaving 4 bases of the junction unmatched. Looked up from germline, CDR1 is SGHDT and CDR2 is YYEEEE. CDR3 in amino acids: CASSLDRGPGAFF. The DNA for the CDR3 is TGTGCCAGCAGCTTGGACAGGGGGCCTGGAGCTTTCTTT.

This clone turned up a few times. This sequence joins TRBV7-3 and TRBJ2-5; D unclear. Germline values: CDR1 SGHTA, CDR2 FQGTGA. The CDR3 spans 11 residues. Trimming pared 1 base from V and 3 bases from J, leaving 0 bases between. CDR3 region: CASSLKETQYF. In DNA, the CDR3 is TGTGCCAGCAGCTTAAAAGAGACCCAGTACTTC. The variable domain in full, with the rest retrieved from reference TRBV7-3 and TRBJ2-5, is GAGVSQTPSNKVTEKGKYVELRCDPISGHTALYWYRQSLGQGPEFLIYFQGTGAADDSGLPNDRFFAVRPEGSVSTLKIQRTERGDSAVYLCASSLKETQYFGPGTRLLVL.

The CDR3 loop reads CAWTLQGAFSGYTF. The CDR3 DNA sequence: TGTGCCTGGACTCTACAGGGGGCCTTTTCTGGCTACACCTTC. This rearrangement joins TRBV30 to TRBJ1-2, with 9 bases lining up with TRBD1. This CDR3 is built from 14 residues. V was pared by 4 bases and J by 7 bases, with 10 bases of the junction left unmatched. Germline V CDR1 and CDR2: GTSNPN, SVGIG (reference sequence).

The chain employs TRBV29-1 and TRBJ2-3, with 8 bases aligning to TRBD1. This CDR3 is built from 13 residues. Trimming took 6 bases from V and 5 from J; bases not matched to a gene: 7. Germline V gene data show CDR1 as SQVTM and CDR2 as ANQGSEA. CDR3 nucleotide sequence: TGCAGCGTCCCTACAACAGGGGGAGATACGCAGTATTTT. This gives the protein CSVPTTGGDTQYF.

This clone appeared a few times. The gene calls are TRBV2 and TRBJ1-5; D not resolved. With 3 bases removed from V and 3 bases from J, the gap between germline ends came to 9 bases. The CDR3 loop spans 14 amino acids. The germline V gene has CDR1 SNHLY and CDR2 FYNNEI. In nucleotides, the CDR3 is TGTGCCAGCAGTGAGGAGCAGCTCAATCAGCCCCAGCATTTT. The encoded protein is CASSEEQLNQPQHF.

This chain uses TRBV21-1 with TRBJ1-2; TRBD1 is the table's D call and was not checked against the DNA. TRBV21-1 is annotated as a pseudogene. The CDR3 runs 16 residues. The CDR3 DNA is TGTGCCAGCAGCTCAAAAAGGGTTCAGGGGAGCGGCGGCTACACCTTC. The encoded protein is CASSSKRVQGSGGYTF.

This chain links TRBV27 with TRBJ2-3; 8 nucleotides line up with TRBD2. J lost 3 bases, V lost 6 bases, and 2 bases had no gene match. Germline V CDR1 and CDR2: MNHEY, SMNVEV (reference sequence). CDR3 length equals 13 residues. The CDR3 nucleotides are TGTGCCAGCAGACGGGGGGGAACAGATACGCAGTATTTT. Translated: CASRRGGTDTQYF.

V is TRBV2 and J is TRBJ1-2; D might be TRBD1 (5 bases). CDR1 and CDR2 from the germline V gene are SNHLY and FYNNEI. The V and J ends lost 4 bases and 7 bases respectively, with 19 bases between them. CDR3 size: 15 residues. Here the CDR3 reads CASSVPPGSAPGYTF. The DNA of the CDR3 is TGTGCCAGCAGTGTACCCCCAGGGAGCGCTCCTGGCTACACCTTC. Drawing the rest from reference TRBV2 and TRBJ1-2, the complete variable domain is EPEVTQTPSHQVTQMGQEVILRCVPISNHLYFYWYRQILGQKVEFLVSFYNNEISEKSEIFDDQFSVERPDGSNFTLKIRSTKLEDSAMYFCASSVPPGSAPGYTFGSGTRLTVV.

V usage is TRBV6-6 and J usage is TRBJ1-1; D is unclear. The V end was cut by 6 bases, the J end by 2 bases, with 10 bases between. The CDR3 runs to 13 residues. The V gene's germline CDR1 is MNHNY and CDR2 SVGAGI (reference sequence). CDR3 in DNA: TGTGCCAGCAGGAAGAACGGCAACACTGAAGCTTTCTTT. It is translated as CASRKNGNTEAFF.

The rearrangement uses TRBV5-6 and TRBJ2-4; no firm D call. Per the germline V gene, CDR1 is SGHDT and CDR2 is YYEEEE. The CDR3 contains 15 residues. Trimming left V 4 bases short and J 4 bases short, with 15 bases between. The CDR3 is CASSPDGSDKNIQYF. The DNA for the CDR3 is TGTGCCAGCAGCCCGGATGGATCGGATAAAAACATTCAGTACTTC.

This chain joins TRBV7-2 and TRBJ1-5; no clear D. The ends were cut back, 5 bases at V and 0 bases at J, with 11 bases in the middle. The CDR3 is made up of 15 amino acids. Germline CDR1 and CDR2: SGHTA and FQGNSA. The CDR3 DNA reads TGTGCCAGCAGCACGGAACTGGGTAGCAATCAGCCCCAGCATTTT. Protein product: CASSTELGSNQPQHF.

This clone has more than one count but fewer than ten. DNA for the CDR3: TGTGCCTTATCCCCCGGGGCTTTCAACACAGATACGCAGTATTTT. Its translation is CALSPGAFNTDTQYF. The chain employs TRBV30 and TRBJ2-3; D is possibly TRBD1 or TRBD2 (5 bases each). Trimming removed 7 bases at V and 2 bases at J, with 19 bases between. Germline CDR1 reads GTSNPN; CDR2 reads SVGIG (reference sequence). The CDR3 is made up of 15 amino acids.

This clone was counted once. The rearrangement uses TRBV6-5 and TRBJ2-6; unclear D gene. The CDR3 totals 16 residues. V lost 2 bases, J lost 4 bases, and 12 bases lay in between. CDR1 is MNHEY, CDR2 SVGAGI, per germline. The CDR3 protein is CASSYLPGPGANVLTF. The DNA for the CDR3 is TGTGCCAGCAGTTACCTTCCTGGGCCCGGGGCCAACGTCCTGACTTTC.

This rearrangement joins TRBV29-1 to TRBJ1-1, with 7 bases aligning to TRBD1. With 5 bases clipped from V and 10 bases from J, the junction kept 13 bases outside the gene matches. The CDR3 is made up of 13 amino acids. Germline V gene lookup returns CDR1 SQVTM and CDR2 ANQGSEA. In DNA form, the CDR3 reads TGCAGCGTTTTAACCCCGGGACAGCGTTCAGCTTTCTTT. This encodes CSVLTPGQRSAFF.

The chain uses TRBV11-2 and TRBJ2-3, with D perhaps matching TRBD1 (5 bases). Germline V lookup: CDR1 SGHAT, CDR2 FQNNGV. With 4 bases removed from V and 2 bases from J, the gap between germline ends came to 7 bases. The CDR3 runs 13 residues. The CDR3 coding sequence is TGTGCCAGCAGCTCAGGGAACACAGATACGCAGTATTTT. It encodes CASSSGNTDTQYF.